The 2 T cell receptor beta chains below come from one sample, sequenced in a study of tumour-infiltrating T cells in Burkitt lymphoma. Assay used: immunoSEQ multiplex PCR; TCRdb lists only in-frame clones, some missing. The sample includes some 15,000 clones, around a third seen only once; the top ten take under 7.5%. The source material was tumor tissue. These receptors were obtained from a human donor with diffuse large B-cell lymphoma.

This rearrangement joins TRBV5-1 to TRBJ1-4, with D hard to call. The V gene lost 4 bases and the J gene lost 12 bases, with 10 bases spanning the gap. The CDR3 runs to 11 residues. CDR1 is SGHRS, CDR2 YFSETQ, per germline. CDR3 bases: TGCGCCAGCAGCCAAGGTAGAGAACTGTTTTTT. Protein: CASSQGRELFF.

The chain has TRBV6-1 and TRBJ1-2, with TRBD1 matching 8 bases. The CDR3 loop spans 15 amino acids. Germline V gene lookup returns CDR1 MNHNS and CDR2 SASEGT. The junction had 10 bases not matched to a gene; V was cut back by 6 bases and J by 4 bases. As DNA, the CDR3 is TGTGCCAGCAGGAGATGGACAGGGCAAGGCTATGGCTACACCTTC. It specifies CASRRWTGQGYGYTF.